This T cell receptor (beta chain) emerged from a study of blood T cell repertoires in COVID-19. This table comes from immunoSEQ multiplex PCR, and its TCRdb copy is limited to in-frame clones, with some not included. The table has tens of thousands of clones, about 82% seen once; the top ten hold 18%. Points on this clone: The identical CDR3 is also encoded by other nucleotide sequences in the sample.

Trimming removed 8 bases from V and 6 bases from J; junction bases left unmatched: 16. Germline values: CDR1 SGDLS, CDR2 YYNGEE. This CDR3 is 16 amino acids long. The TCR originated in a woman between 55 and 75 years old with acute or convalescent COVID-19. Sequencing input: peripheral blood. The chain couples TRBV9 to TRBJ2-2; TRBD1 aligns across 7 bases. CDR3 amino acids: CASNNRGDSFSGELFF. The DNA for the CDR3 is TGTGCCAGTAACAATCGAGGGGACAGTTTCTCCGGGGAGCTGTTTTTT.